This TCR beta chain was sequenced during a study of blood T cells in healthy people across ages. The V segment lost 4 bases and the J segment 3 bases; nucleotides outside the gene matches: 7. Germline V gene sequence: CDR1 SNHLY, CDR2 FYNNEI. The CDR3 spans 16 residues. PCR was performed a second time for about 7 to 12 cycles using a sample-barcoded 5' primer and a J-beta primer mix. Using its own MiXCR run on the 5' RACE reads, TCRdb lists one record per CDR3 protein. The sample has hundreds of thousands of distinct CDR3 sequences; about a quarter are singletons. This sample also belongs to another study, concerning T cells of mothers and their children. That report adds: From each mother came over 8.5 million TCR beta CDR3 reads, and from each child came a few million.

The source is a boy younger than 18 in good health. The material sequenced was blood. The V gene is TRBV2, the J gene TRBJ1-4; TRBD1 agrees at 8 bases. The CDR3 spells CASSATGESANEKLFF. The CDR3 DNA reads TGTGCCAGCAGTGCGACAGGGGAGTCAGCTAATGAAAAACTGTTTTTT. Full variable domain (remainder filled in from reference TRBV2 and TRBJ1-4): EPEVTQTPSHQVTQMGQEVILRCVPISNHLYFYWYRQILGQKVEFLVSFYNNEISEKSEIFDDQFSVERPDGSNFTLKIRSTKLEDSAMYFCASSATGESANEKLFFGSGTQLSVL.